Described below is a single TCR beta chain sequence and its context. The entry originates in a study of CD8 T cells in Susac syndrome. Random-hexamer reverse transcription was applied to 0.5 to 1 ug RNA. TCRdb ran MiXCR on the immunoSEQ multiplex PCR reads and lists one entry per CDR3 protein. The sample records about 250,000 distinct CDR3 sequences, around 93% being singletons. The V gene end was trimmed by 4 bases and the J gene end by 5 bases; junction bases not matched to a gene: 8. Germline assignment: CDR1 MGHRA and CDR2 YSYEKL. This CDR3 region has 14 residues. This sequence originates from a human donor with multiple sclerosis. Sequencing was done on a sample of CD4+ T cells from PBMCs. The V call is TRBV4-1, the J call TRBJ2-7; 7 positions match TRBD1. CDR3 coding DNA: TGCGCCAGCAGCCCCCGACAGGGAGTAAACGAGCAGTACTTC. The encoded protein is CASSPRQGVNEQYF.